This TCR beta chain emerged from a study of T cells in Graves' hyperthyroidism and ophthalmopathy. Blood was drawn at first hyperthyroidism diagnosis, before any ophthalmopathy symptoms. There were TCR beta CDR3 regions amplified from RNA transcripts. With the HTBI primer set, the TCR CDR3 went through a first round of RT-PCR. TCRdb itself ran the multiplex PCR reads through MiXCR, one entry per CDR3 protein. The sample contains 300,000 to 450,000 distinct CDR3 sequences, 17% of which appear only once. The receptor was isolated from a woman aged 25 to 45 with Graves' hyperthyroidism that later progressed to Graves' ophthalmopathy. The sample taken for sequencing was blood.

CDR3 loop: CASIVWGDTEAFF. The CDR3 region has the DNA TGTGCCAGCATAGTTTGGGGTGACACTGAAGCTTTCTTT. J is TRBJ1-1 and V is TRBV2, with D hard to call. V shed 7 bases and J shed 3 bases, with 12 bases lying between them. The germline gives CDR1 SNHLY, CDR2 FYNNEI. The CDR3 totals 13 residues.